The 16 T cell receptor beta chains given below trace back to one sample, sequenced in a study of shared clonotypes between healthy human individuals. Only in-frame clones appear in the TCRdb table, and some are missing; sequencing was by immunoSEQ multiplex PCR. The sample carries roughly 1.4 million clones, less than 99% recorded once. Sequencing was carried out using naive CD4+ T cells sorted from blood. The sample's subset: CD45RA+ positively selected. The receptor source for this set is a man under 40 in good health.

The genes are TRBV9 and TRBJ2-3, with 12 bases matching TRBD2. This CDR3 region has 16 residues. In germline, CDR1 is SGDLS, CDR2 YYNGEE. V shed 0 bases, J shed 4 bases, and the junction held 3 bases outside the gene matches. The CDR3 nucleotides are TGTGCCAGCAGCGTAGTAGCTAGCGGGAGGGCAGATACGCAGTATTTT. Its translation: CASSVVASGRADTQYF.

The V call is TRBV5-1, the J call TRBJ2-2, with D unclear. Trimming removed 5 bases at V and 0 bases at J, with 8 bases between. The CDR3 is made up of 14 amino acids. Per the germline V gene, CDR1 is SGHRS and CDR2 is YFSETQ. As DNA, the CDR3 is TGCGCCAGCAGTATTATTCCGAACACCGGGGAGCTGTTTTTT. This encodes CASSIIPNTGELFF.

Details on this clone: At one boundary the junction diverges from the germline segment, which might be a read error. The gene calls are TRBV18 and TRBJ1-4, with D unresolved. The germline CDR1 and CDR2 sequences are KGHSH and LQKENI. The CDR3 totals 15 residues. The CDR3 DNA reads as TGTGCCAGCTCACCACGAGAAGGTACTAACGAAAAACTGTTTTTT. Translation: CASSPREGTNEKLFF.

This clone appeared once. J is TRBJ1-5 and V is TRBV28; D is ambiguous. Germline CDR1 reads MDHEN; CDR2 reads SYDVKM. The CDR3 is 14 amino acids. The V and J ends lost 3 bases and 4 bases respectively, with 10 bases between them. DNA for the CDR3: TGTGCCAGCAGTTTTGGGCCAAAAAATCAGCCCCAGCATTTT. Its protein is CASSFGPKNQPQHF. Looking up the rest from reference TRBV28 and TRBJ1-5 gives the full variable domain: DVKVTQSSRYLVKRTGEKVFLECVQDMDHENMFWYRQDPGLGLRLIYFSYDVKMKEKGDIPEGYSVSREKKERFSLILESASTNQTSMYLCASSFGPKNQPQHFGDGTRLSIL.

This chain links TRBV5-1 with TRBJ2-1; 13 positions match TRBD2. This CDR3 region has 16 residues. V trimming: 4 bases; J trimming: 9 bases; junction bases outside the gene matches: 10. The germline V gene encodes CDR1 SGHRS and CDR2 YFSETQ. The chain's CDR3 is CASSVTLAGGPGEQFF. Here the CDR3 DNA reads TGCGCCAGCAGCGTTACACTAGCGGGAGGGCCAGGTGAGCAGTTCTTC.

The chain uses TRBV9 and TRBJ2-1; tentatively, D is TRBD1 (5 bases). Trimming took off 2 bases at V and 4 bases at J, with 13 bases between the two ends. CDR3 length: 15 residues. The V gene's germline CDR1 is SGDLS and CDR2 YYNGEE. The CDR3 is CASSVVGEDYNEQFF. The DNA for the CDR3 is TGTGCCAGCAGCGTGGTAGGGGAAGATTACAATGAGCAGTTCTTC.

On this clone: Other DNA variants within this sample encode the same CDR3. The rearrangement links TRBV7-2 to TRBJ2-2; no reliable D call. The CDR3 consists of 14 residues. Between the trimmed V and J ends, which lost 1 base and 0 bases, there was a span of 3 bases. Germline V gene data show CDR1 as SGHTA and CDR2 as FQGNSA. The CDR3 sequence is CASSLVANTGELFF. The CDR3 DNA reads TGTGCCAGCAGCTTAGTCGCGAACACCGGGGAGCTGTTTTTT.

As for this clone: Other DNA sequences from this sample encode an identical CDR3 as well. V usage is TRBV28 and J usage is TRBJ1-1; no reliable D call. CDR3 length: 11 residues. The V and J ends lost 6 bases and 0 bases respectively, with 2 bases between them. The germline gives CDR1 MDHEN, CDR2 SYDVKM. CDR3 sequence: CASRLNTEAFF. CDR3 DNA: TGTGCCAGCAGACTGAACACTGAAGCTTTCTTT. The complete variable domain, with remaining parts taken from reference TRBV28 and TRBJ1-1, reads DVKVTQSSRYLVKRTGEKVFLECVQDMDHENMFWYRQDPGLGLRLIYFSYDVKMKEKGDIPEGYSVSREKKERFSLILESASTNQTSMYLCASRLNTEAFFGQGTRLTVV.

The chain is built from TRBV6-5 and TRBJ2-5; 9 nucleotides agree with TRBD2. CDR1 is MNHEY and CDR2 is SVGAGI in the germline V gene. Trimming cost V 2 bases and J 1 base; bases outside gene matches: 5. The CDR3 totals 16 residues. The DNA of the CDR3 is TGTGCCAGCAGTTACGTTAGCGGGGGATTCCAAGAGACCCAGTACTTC. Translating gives CASSYVSGGFQETQYF.

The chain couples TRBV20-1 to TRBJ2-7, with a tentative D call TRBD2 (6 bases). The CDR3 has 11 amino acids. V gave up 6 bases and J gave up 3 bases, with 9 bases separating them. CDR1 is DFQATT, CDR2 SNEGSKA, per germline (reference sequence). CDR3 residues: CSATGGYEQYF. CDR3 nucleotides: TGCAGTGCAACCGGGGGCTACGAGCAGTACTTC.

The CDR3 nucleotides are TGTGCCAGCTCACCGGCAGTTGGAGACTTAGAGACCCAGTACTTC. Amino acid sequence: CASSPAVGDLETQYF. The chain employs TRBV18 and TRBJ2-5, with D uncertain. There are 15 residues in the CDR3. Trimming took 3 bases from V and 4 from J, leaving 15 bases between them. The germline V gene has CDR1 KGHSH and CDR2 LQKENI.

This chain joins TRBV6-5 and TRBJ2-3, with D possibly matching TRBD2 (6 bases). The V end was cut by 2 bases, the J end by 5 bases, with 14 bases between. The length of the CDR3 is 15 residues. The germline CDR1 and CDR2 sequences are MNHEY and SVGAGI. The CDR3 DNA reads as TGTGCCAGCAGTTACGGCACTAGCTGGGGAGATACGCAGTATTTT. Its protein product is CASSYGTSWGDTQYF.

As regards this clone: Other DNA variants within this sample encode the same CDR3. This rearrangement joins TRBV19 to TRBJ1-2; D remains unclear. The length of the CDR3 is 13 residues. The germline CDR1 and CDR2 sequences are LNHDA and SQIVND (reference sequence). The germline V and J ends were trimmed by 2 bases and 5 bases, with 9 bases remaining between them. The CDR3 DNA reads TGTGCCAGTAGTATATCGGAGGGATATGGCTACACCTTC. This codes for CASSISEGYGYTF.

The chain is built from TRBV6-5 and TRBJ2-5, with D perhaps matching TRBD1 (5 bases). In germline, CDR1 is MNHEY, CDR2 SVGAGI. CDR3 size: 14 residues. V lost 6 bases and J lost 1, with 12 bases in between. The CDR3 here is CASSQAGSQETQYF. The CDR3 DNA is TGTGCCAGCAGCCAAGCAGGGTCCCAAGAGACCCAGTACTTC.

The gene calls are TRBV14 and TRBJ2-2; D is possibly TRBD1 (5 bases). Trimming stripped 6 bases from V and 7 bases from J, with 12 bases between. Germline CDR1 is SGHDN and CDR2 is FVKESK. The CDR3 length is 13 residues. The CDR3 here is CASRQWGLGELFF. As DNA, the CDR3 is TGTGCCAGCAGACAATGGGGCCTCGGGGAGCTGTTTTTT.

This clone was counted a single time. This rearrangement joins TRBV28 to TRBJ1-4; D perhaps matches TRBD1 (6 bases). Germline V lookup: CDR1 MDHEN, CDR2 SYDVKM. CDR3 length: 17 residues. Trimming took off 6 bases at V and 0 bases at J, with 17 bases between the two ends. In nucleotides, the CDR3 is TGTGCCAGCAGCGAGCACACAGGGCTTGCAACTAATGAAAAACTGTTTTTT. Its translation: CASSEHTGLATNEKLFF.